The source of this T cell receptor beta chain is a study of cytomegalovirus exposure and HLA in healthy donors. Study-wide results and limits: The authors enumerated 180 or so TCR beta chains as linked to cytomegalovirus.

The CDR3 is 16 amino acids. The V gene lost 4 bases and the J gene lost 2 bases, with 15 bases spanning the gap. Germline V gene data show CDR1 as SGHRS and CDR2 as YFSETQ. Sequencing used immunoSEQ multiplex PCR; TCRdb keeps in-frame clones, though not all of them. The data show about 98,000 clones, about 83% seen once. About this clone itself: What it binds is not known.

The source of this sequence is a woman in her 30s in good health and CMV-seronegative. Sequenced: PBMCs. The chain joins TRBV5-1 to TRBJ2-2, with a possible D match to TRBD1 (6 bases). The CDR3, as DNA: TGCGCCAGCAGCCCATGGACAGAATCTAACACCGGGGAGCTGTTTTTT. Residues: CASSPWTESNTGELFF.